This T cell receptor beta chain was captured in a study of CD8+CD57+ T cells in acquired aplastic anemia. Study-wide results and limits: Patients and controls turned out to have twenty-nine CD8+ CDR3 sequences in common.

Sequencing involved patients with CD8+CD57+ cell expansion previously shown by flow cytometry. This clonotype turned up a few times. Its specificity is unknown. Template material for TCR beta VDJ and CDR3 profiling consisted of genomic DNA. Using its own MiXCR run on the reads, TCRdb lists one record per CDR3 protein. The sample consists of roughly 180,000 distinct CDR3 sequences, nearly 50% of them appearing once. The sample consisted of sorted CD4+, CD8+, or CD8+CD57+ T cells (not recorded which) from PBMCs. The TCR sequence derives from a human donor with aplastic anemia.

The CDR3: CATRSSDNTGELFF. CDR3 DNA: TGTGCCACCAGATCATCGGACAACACCGGGGAGCTGTTTTTT. This chain uses TRBV24-1 with TRBJ2-2, with D unclear. Germline V gives CDR1 KGHDR, CDR2 SFDVKD. This CDR3 region has 14 residues. With 7 bases removed from V and 2 bases from J, the gap between germline ends came to 10 bases.